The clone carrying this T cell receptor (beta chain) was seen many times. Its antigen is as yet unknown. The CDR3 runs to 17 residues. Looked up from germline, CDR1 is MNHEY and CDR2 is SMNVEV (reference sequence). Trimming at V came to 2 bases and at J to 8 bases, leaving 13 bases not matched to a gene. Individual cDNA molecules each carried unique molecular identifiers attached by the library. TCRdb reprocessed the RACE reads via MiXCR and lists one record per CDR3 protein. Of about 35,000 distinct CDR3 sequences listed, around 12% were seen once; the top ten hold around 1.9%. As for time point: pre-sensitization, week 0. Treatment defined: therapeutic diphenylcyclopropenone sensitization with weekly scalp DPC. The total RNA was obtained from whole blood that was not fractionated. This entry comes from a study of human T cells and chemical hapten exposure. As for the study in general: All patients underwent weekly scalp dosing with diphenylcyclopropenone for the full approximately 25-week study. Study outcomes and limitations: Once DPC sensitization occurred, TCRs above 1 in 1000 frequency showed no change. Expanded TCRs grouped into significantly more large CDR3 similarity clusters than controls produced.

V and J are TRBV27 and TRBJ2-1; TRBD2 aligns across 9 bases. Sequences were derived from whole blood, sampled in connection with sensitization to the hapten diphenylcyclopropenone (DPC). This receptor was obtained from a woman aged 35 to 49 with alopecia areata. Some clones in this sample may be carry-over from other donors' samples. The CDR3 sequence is CASSLRGWASGVHEQFF. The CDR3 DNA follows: TGTGCCAGCAGTTTAAGGGGCTGGGCTAGCGGGGTCCATGAGCAGTTCTTC.